The 23 T cell receptor beta chains in this list originate from one sample, sequenced in a study of cytomegalovirus exposure and HLA in healthy donors. The study ran its PCR with 60 Vbeta and 13 Jbeta primers. Method: immunoSEQ multiplex PCR; TCRdb's copy keeps in-frame clones and lacks some. The sample lists under 90,000 clones; 70% to 85% were seen once. Input material: PBMCs. The source of these receptors is a middle-aged man in good health and CMV-seropositive.

V and J are TRBV10-1 and TRBJ2-1; D might be TRBD2 (7 bases). CDR1 is WNHNN, CDR2 SYGVQD, per germline (reference sequence). The CDR3 runs to 16 residues. The V end was cut by 4 bases, the J end by 6 bases, with 19 bases between. The CDR3 reads CASSVRTGGGPNEQFF. The CDR3 nucleotides are TGCGCCAGCAGTGTACGAACTGGCGGGGGCCCCAATGAGCAGTTCTTC.

This clone has more than one count but fewer than ten. The chain employs TRBV4-3 and TRBJ2-3, with 10 positions matching TRBD2. Germline CDR1 is LGHNA and CDR2 is YSLEER. V lost 4 bases to trimming and J lost 3 bases; unmatched junction nucleotides: 13. The CDR3 runs to 18 residues. This CDR3 is CASSRRILAGASTDTQYF. CDR3 nucleotide sequence: TGCGCCAGCAGCCGACGTATTCTAGCGGGGGCATCAACAGATACGCAGTATTTT.

This CDR3 reads CASSPSTGNEQFF. DNA for the CDR3: TGTGCCAGTAGTCCCTCGACCGGGAATGAGCAGTTCTTC. This sequence joins TRBV19 and TRBJ2-1; D not resolved. Germline CDR1 LNHDA, CDR2 SQIVND (reference sequence). Trimming stripped 5 bases from V and 7 bases from J, with 12 bases between. The length of the CDR3 is 13 residues.

This clone was picked up a small number of times. V gene TRBV4-3 combines with J gene TRBJ1-1; no clear D. Germline-derived CDR1 and CDR2 are LGHNA and YSLEER. The CDR3 contains 14 residues. The V gene lost 1 base and the J gene lost 3 bases, with 9 bases spanning the gap. The CDR3 here is CASSQARSYTEAFF. The CDR3 DNA sequence: TGCGCCAGCAGCCAAGCTCGGAGCTACACTGAAGCTTTCTTT.

The chain combines TRBV2 with TRBJ1-3; D is unclear. There are 15 residues in the CDR3. Germline V lookup: CDR1 SNHLY, CDR2 FYNNEI. Trimming removed 9 bases from V and 0 bases from J, with 15 bases in between. The CDR3 spells CASARGYLSGNTIYF. The CDR3 bases are TGTGCCAGTGCTCGAGGGTACCTCTCTGGAAACACCATATATTTT.

About this clone itself: The junction does not match germline at one end; this may be a read error. The chain links TRBV5-6 to TRBJ2-4; TRBD2 matches at 8 bases. The CDR3 sequence is 13 residues long. Germline assignment: CDR1 SGHDT and CDR2 YYEEEE. The CDR3 nucleotides are TGTGCCAGCAGCTTCGGGGGACTAGATGAGCCTCTCTTC. It codes for CASSFGGLDEPLF.

A few counts support this clone. This rearrangement joins TRBV9 to TRBJ1-6, with TRBD1 matching 7 bases. The germline V gene has CDR1 SGDLS and CDR2 YYNGEE. The J segment lost 6 bases and the V segment lost 2 bases, leaving 5 bases of the junction unmatched. This CDR3 spans 15 amino acids. The CDR3 sequence: CASSVLGGGNSPLHF. The DNA for the CDR3 is TGTGCCAGCAGCGTTTTAGGGGGCGGTAATTCACCCCTCCACTTT. Using reference TRBV9 and TRBJ1-6 for the parts outside the CDR3, the full variable domain is DSGVTQTPKHLITATGQRVTLRCSPRSGDLSVYWYQQSLDQGLQFLIQYYNGEERAKGNILERFSAQQFPDLHSELNLSSLELGDSALYFCASSVLGGGNSPLHFGNGTRLTVT.

The CDR3 reads CASSPLQGSYNEQFF. CDR3 coding DNA: TGTGCCAGCAGCCCGCTGCAGGGCTCCTACAATGAGCAGTTCTTC. This sequence joins TRBV5-6 and TRBJ2-1; D possibly corresponds to TRBD1 (5 bases). The CDR3 extends over 15 amino acids. CDR1 is SGHDT, CDR2 YYEEEE, per germline. V lost 4 bases to trimming and J lost 0 bases, with 11 bases between them.

This chain uses TRBV9 with TRBJ1-1; perhaps TRBD1 as D (5 bases). The ends were cut back, 0 bases at V and 6 bases at J, with 15 bases in the middle. Germline-derived CDR1 and CDR2 are SGDLS and YYNGEE. The CDR3 has 15 amino acids. CDR3 amino acids: CASSVGQPRMAEAFF. The CDR3 DNA sequence: TGTGCCAGCAGCGTAGGACAGCCGCGTATGGCTGAAGCTTTCTTT.

The chain links TRBV30 to TRBJ2-2, with 8 nucleotides matching TRBD2. V dropped 1 base and J dropped 0; count of bases not matched to a gene: 13. CDR1 is GTSNPN, CDR2 SVGIG, per germline (reference sequence). This CDR3 spans 19 amino acids. CDR3 sequence reads: CAWSGLSASGFANTGELFF. The CDR3 coding sequence is TGTGCCTGGAGTGGCCTTTCAGCTAGCGGGTTTGCGAACACCGGGGAGCTGTTTTTT. Complete variable domain (other parts from reference TRBV30 and TRBJ2-2): SQTIHQWPATLVQPVGSPLSLECTVEGTSNPNLYWYRQAAGRGLQLLFYSVGIGQISSEVPQNLSASRPQDRQFILSSKKLLLSDSGFYLCAWSGLSASGFANTGELFFGEGSRLTVL.

This chain connects TRBV19 to TRBJ2-1; 11 bases match TRBD2. The CDR3 runs 16 residues. Losses at the gene ends were 5 bases for V and 7 bases for J; bases not matched to a gene: 10. Germline-derived CDR1 and CDR2 are LNHDA and SQIVND (reference sequence). The CDR3 DNA follows: TGTGCCAGTAGTCGCCGTAGCGGGGGGGCGGGAAATGAGCAGTTCTTC. The encoded protein is CASSRRSGGAGNEQFF.

This clone was seen just once. The gene calls are TRBV11-2 and TRBJ2-1; TRBD2 aligns across 8 bases. Trimming at V came to 4 bases and at J to 4 bases, leaving 6 bases not matched to a gene. The CDR3 runs 15 residues. Germline loops: CDR1 SGHAT, CDR2 FQNNGV. The chain's CDR3 is CASSSSSGSYNEQFF. CDR3 nucleotide sequence: TGTGCCAGCAGCTCCTCGAGCGGGAGTTACAATGAGCAGTTCTTC.

V gene TRBV6-1 combines with J gene TRBJ2-6; TRBD1 matches 7 bases. This CDR3 spans 15 amino acids. Trimming took 4 bases from V and 4 from J; bases not matched to a gene: 4. From germline, CDR1 is MNHNS and CDR2 SASEGT. CDR3 DNA sequence: TGTGCCAGCAGTGCCACAGGGGCCGGGGCCAACGTCCTGACTTTC. As protein: CASSATGAGANVLTF.

The chain couples TRBV9 to TRBJ2-1; 8 positions agree with TRBD1. This CDR3 spans 15 amino acids. Germline CDR1 reads SGDLS; CDR2 reads YYNGEE. Losses at the gene ends were 4 bases for V and 1 base for J; bases not matched to a gene: 4. CDR3 sequence reads: CASSLGQVSYNEQFF. CDR3 sequence (DNA): TGTGCCAGCAGCCTGGGACAGGTGTCCTACAATGAGCAGTTCTTC.

V gene TRBV7-2 combines with J gene TRBJ1-4; D call uncertain. Trimming shortened V by 3 bases and J by 7 bases, and 15 bases separated the two germline ends. There are 15 residues in the CDR3. Germline V lookup: CDR1 SGHTA, CDR2 FQGNSA. CDR3 residues: CASSLAADRGEKLFF. CDR3 in DNA: TGTGCCAGCAGCTTGGCCGCGGACCGGGGTGAAAAACTGTTTTTT.

This rearrangement joins TRBV4-2 to TRBJ2-1; 9 bases are shared with TRBD2. Germline V gives CDR1 LGHNA, CDR2 YNFKEQ. Unmatched junction bases numbered 4, after V lost 0 bases and J lost 7 bases. The CDR3 sequence is 15 residues long. Written as DNA, the CDR3 is TGTGCCAGCAGCCAAGAAGCGGGGGGTTTGAATGAGCAGTTCTTC. Residues: CASSQEAGGLNEQFF.

This clone was counted a few times. The V and J genes are TRBV4-1 and TRBJ2-5, with 7 nucleotides matching TRBD2. V lost 2 bases, J lost 3 bases, and 9 bases stayed unmatched. This CDR3 has 16 amino acids. Germline CDR1 is MGHRA and CDR2 is YSYEKL. In DNA form, the CDR3 reads TGCGCCAGCAGCCAAACTATTAGTGGACTAGAAGAGACCCAGTACTTC. This gives the protein CASSQTISGLEETQYF.

This chain connects TRBV25-1 to TRBJ2-7; TRBD1 matches at 9 bases. The CDR3 runs to 17 residues. V was pared by 0 bases and J by 4 bases, with 10 bases of the junction left unmatched. Germline V gene sequence: CDR1 MGHDK, CDR2 SYGVNS. CDR3 loop: CASSEYIRTGDRYEQYF. The CDR3 coding sequence is TGTGCCAGCAGTGAATATATTAGGACAGGGGATAGATACGAGCAGTACTTC.

This clone was observed once. This chain uses TRBV7-3 with TRBJ1-2, with 11 bases matching TRBD1. CDR3 length: 14 amino acids. Germline V gene data show CDR1 as SGHTA and CDR2 as FQGTGA. V gave up 3 bases and J gave up 7 bases; unmatched junction bases: 4. The DNA of the CDR3 is TGTGCCAGCAGCTTGGACAGGGGGCAGGGTGGCTACACCTTC. The encoded protein is CASSLDRGQGGYTF. The whole variable domain, filled in from reference TRBV7-3 and TRBJ1-2, reads GAGVSQTPSNKVTEKGKYVELRCDPISGHTALYWYRQSLGQGPEFLIYFQGTGAADDSGLPNDRFFAVRPEGSVSTLKIQRTERGDSAVYLCASSLDRGQGGYTFGSGTRLTVV.

In this sample, this clone turned up a few times. The sample carries other DNA sequences with the same CDR3. The chain is built from TRBV19 and TRBJ2-3, with D tentatively TRBD2 (5 bases). CDR3 length: 14 amino acids. Germline V CDR1 and CDR2: LNHDA, SQIVND (reference sequence). Deletions cut 6 bases from V and 1 base from J, with 11 bases between. The CDR3 reads CASRNRGGTDTQYF. CDR3 in DNA: TGTGCCAGTAGAAACCGGGGTGGCACAGATACGCAGTATTTT.

The J gene is TRBJ2-1, the V gene TRBV10-3, with D possibly TRBD2 on 5 matching bases. The CDR3 runs to 16 residues. Trimming removed 3 bases at V and 0 bases at J, with 12 bases between. Germline CDR1 and CDR2: ENHRY and SYGVKD. CDR3 loop: CAISEKLGSSYNEQFF. In nucleotides, the CDR3 is TGTGCCATCAGTGAAAAACTGGGGAGCTCCTACAATGAGCAGTTCTTC.

The chain employs TRBV19 and TRBJ2-6; perhaps TRBD1 as D (6 bases). Germline-derived CDR1 and CDR2 are LNHDA and SQIVND (reference sequence). Trimming cost V 4 bases and J 0 bases, with 10 bases left between them. The CDR3 runs to 16 residues. CDR3 amino acids: CASSTGQLSGANVLTF. CDR3 DNA: TGTGCCAGTAGTACCGGACAGCTCTCTGGGGCCAACGTCCTGACTTTC.

This clone has only a few counts. The V and J genes are TRBV4-2 and TRBJ1-1; 7 bases align to TRBD1. From germline, CDR1 is LGHNA and CDR2 YNFKEQ. CDR3 length: 15 residues. V lost 1 base, J lost 1 base, and 3 bases stayed unmatched. CDR3 protein: CASSQGAGGNTEAFF. CDR3 coding DNA: TGTGCCAGCAGCCAAGGGGCAGGGGGGAACACTGAAGCTTTCTTT.